The 28 T cell receptor beta chains given below trace back to one sample, sequenced in a study of naive and memory T cell subsets (dated by TCRdb to the late 2010s). Receptor libraries were prepared by UMI-ligation and nested PCR. Sequencing used an Illumina MiSeq. An equimolar mix of two oligonucleotides covering both TRBC1 and TRBC2 was used as the beta constant-region primer. Starting from the raw public reads, TCRdb applied fastp trimming at Q25, assembled clones with MiXCR and retained in-frame beta chains. Merged by CDR3 protein, the rows form single entries marked with the most common genes and DNA. This sample lists 140,000 to 150,000 distinct CDR3 sequences; around 15% were detected once. The biggest ten clones account for more than 0.13% of the sample. Source material: naive CD4+ T cells from blood. The cell subset or site label corresponds to: naive T cells, CD45RA high CD27+. Source of these receptors: a human donor in good health.

V usage is TRBV18 and J usage is TRBJ1-4; D ambiguous. V gave up 0 bases and J gave up 0 bases, with 8 bases separating them. The CDR3 length is 16 residues. Per germline, CDR1 KGHSH and CDR2 LQKENI. In DNA, the CDR3 is TGTGCCAGCTCACCACCTTCGTCAACAACTAATGAAAAACTGTTTTTT. It yields the protein CASSPPSSTTNEKLFF. The full variable domain, in which reference TRBV18 and TRBJ1-4 provide the parts outside the CDR3, is NAGVMQNPRHLVRRRGQEARLRCSPMKGHSHVYWYRQLPEEGLKFMVYLQKENIIDESGMPKERFSAEFPKEGPSILRIQQVVRGDSAAYFCASSPPSSTTNEKLFFGSGTQLSVL.

V usage is TRBV10-3 and J usage is TRBJ2-1, with D possibly matching TRBD2 (5 bases). CDR3 length: 17 amino acids. V shed 4 bases and J shed 0 bases, with 16 bases lying between them. Germline CDR1 is ENHRY and CDR2 is SYGVKD. The CDR3 reads CAISGPAAGGSYNEQFF. The CDR3 nucleotides are TGTGCCATCAGTGGCCCGGCTGCGGGTGGCTCCTACAATGAGCAGTTCTTC.

This clonotype was picked up many times. V usage is TRBV3-1 and J usage is TRBJ2-1; D is ambiguous. This CDR3 contains 15 residues. The V and J ends lost 0 bases and 10 bases respectively, with 16 bases between them. Germline-derived CDR1 and CDR2 are LGHDT and YNNKEL (reference sequence). CDR3 bases: TGTGCCAGCAGCCAAGACCCGTCAACTAAGCGCGAGCAGTTCTTC. Translated: CASSQDPSTKREQFF.

The chain has TRBV6-2 or TRBV6-3 and TRBJ1-5, with 10 nucleotides matching TRBD1. The length of the CDR3 is 14 residues. Unmatched junction bases numbered 2, after V lost 0 bases and J lost 9 bases. Germline V gives CDR1 MNHEY, CDR2 SVGEGT. The CDR3, as DNA: TGTGCCAGCAGTTACTCGGGACAGGGGAGGCCCCAGCATTTT. This gives the protein CASSYSGQGRPQHF.

This clonotype was seen a few times. The V call is TRBV27, the J call TRBJ2-7; the D is unclear. V was pared by 2 bases and J by 0 bases, with 8 bases between. The length of the CDR3 is 14 residues. Germline V gives CDR1 MNHEY, CDR2 SMNVEV (reference sequence). DNA of the CDR3: TGTGCCAGCAGTTTAAGGTGGAGCTCCTACGAGCAGTACTTC. It translates to CASSLRWSSYEQYF.

This clonotype was picked up a small number of times. The V call is TRBV29-1, the J call TRBJ2-3; D uncertain. CDR1 and CDR2 from the germline V gene are SQVTM and ANQGSEA. The V end was cut by 4 bases, the J end by 3 bases, with 11 bases between. This CDR3 is built from 13 residues. In nucleotides, the CDR3 is TGCAGCGTTGTCGCAGTTATGACAGATACGCAGTATTTT. Translated: CSVVAVMTDTQYF.

The V and J genes are TRBV20-1 and TRBJ2-7; TRBD2 matches at 12 bases. Germline V gene lookup returns CDR1 DFQATT and CDR2 SNEGSKA (reference sequence). This CDR3 is built from 14 residues. V dropped 6 bases and J dropped 4; count of bases not matched to a gene: 7. Written as DNA, the CDR3 is TGCAGTGCAAGGCTAGCGGGAGGGCCTTACGAGCAGTACTTC. Its protein product is CSARLAGGPYEQYF.

This clonotype was counted between two and nine times. This chain joins TRBV6-2 or TRBV6-3 and TRBJ2-7, with D unresolved. Per the germline V gene, CDR1 is MNHEY and CDR2 is SVGEGT. CDR3 length: 12 residues. The V and J ends lost 8 bases and 0 bases respectively, with 8 bases between them. The CDR3 region is CASAESSYEQYF. CDR3 DNA: TGTGCCAGCGCGGAGAGCTCCTACGAGCAGTACTTC.

The chain joins TRBV6-2 or TRBV6-3 to TRBJ2-7; D perhaps matches TRBD2 (5 bases). The CDR3 totals 15 residues. Trimming took 7 bases from V and 0 from J, leaving 16 bases between them. In germline, CDR1 is MNHEY, CDR2 SVGEGT. The CDR3 bases are TGTGCCAGCACCCTCGATCCGGGAAGCTCCTACGAGCAGTACTTC. Protein product: CASTLDPGSSYEQYF.

This clonotype was counted at least ten times. The chain has TRBV20-1 and TRBJ2-5, with TRBD2 matching over 10 bases. The CDR3 length is 14 residues. Germline V gene sequence: CDR1 DFQATT, CDR2 SNEGSKA (reference sequence). V dropped 3 bases and J dropped 5; count of bases not matched to a gene: 6. The CDR3 sequence: CSASGAGGKETQYF. The CDR3 coding sequence is TGCAGTGCTAGTGGAGCGGGAGGGAAGGAGACCCAGTACTTC.

This clonotype occurred a few times. This chain links TRBV9 with TRBJ2-6; D unresolved. V was cut by 4 bases and J by 0 bases, with 8 bases left in between. The V gene's germline CDR1 is SGDLS and CDR2 YYNGEE. This CDR3 contains 15 residues. The CDR3 reads CASSPLTSGANVLTF. The CDR3 DNA is TGTGCCAGCAGCCCTTTAACCTCTGGGGCCAACGTCCTGACTTTC.

CDR3 amino acids: CASSVTGTIEKLFF. CDR3 sequence (DNA): TGCGCCAGCAGCGTGACAGGGACGATCGAAAAACTGTTTTTT. The rearrangement uses TRBV5-1 and TRBJ1-4; 7 bases line up with TRBD1. The length of the CDR3 is 14 residues. Germline loops: CDR1 SGHRS, CDR2 YFSETQ. The V and J ends lost 4 bases and 8 bases, in that order; junction bases with no gene match: 8.

This clonotype was counted a few times. The J gene is TRBJ2-2, the V gene TRBV10-3; 15 positions agree with TRBD2. The CDR3 extends over 17 amino acids. Looked up from germline, CDR1 is ENHRY and CDR2 is SYGVKD. V dropped 8 bases and J dropped 0; count of bases not matched to a gene: 4. As DNA, the CDR3 is TGTGCCATCCTGGGACTAGCGGGAGGTCCGAACACCGGGGAGCTGTTTTTT. Amino acid sequence: CAILGLAGGPNTGELFF.

V is TRBV6-4 and J is TRBJ2-3; perhaps TRBD1 as D (6 bases). Trimming cost V 3 bases and J 6 bases, with 10 bases left between them. The germline V gene has CDR1 MRHNA and CDR2 SNTAGT. The CDR3 contains 13 residues. This CDR3 reads CASSDQQGDTQYF. In DNA, the CDR3 is TGTGCCAGCAGTGATCAACAGGGCGATACGCAGTATTTT.

There are a few counts of this clonotype. The rearrangement uses TRBV6-5 and TRBJ2-5, with TRBD1 as a possible D gene (6 bases). Per the germline V gene, CDR1 is MNHEY and CDR2 is SVGAGI. The CDR3 sequence is 13 residues long. V lost 4 bases, J lost 5 bases, and 11 bases lay in between. The CDR3 sequence is CASSSRRGETQYF. As DNA, the CDR3 is TGTGCCAGCAGTTCACGAAGGGGGGAGACCCAGTACTTC.

This clonotype turned up a few times. The chain employs TRBV9 and TRBJ2-3; maybe TRBD2 (5 bases). Deletions cut 4 bases from V and 2 bases from J, with 11 bases between. The germline gives CDR1 SGDLS, CDR2 YYNGEE. The CDR3 loop spans 14 amino acids. CDR3 protein: CASSRGPDTDTQYF. DNA for the CDR3: TGTGCCAGCAGCCGAGGGCCCGACACAGATACGCAGTATTTT.

The chain carries TRBV7-2 and TRBJ2-7, with TRBD2 matching 8 bases. CDR1 and CDR2 (germline): SGHTA, FQGNSA. The CDR3 contains 18 residues. V was pared by 1 base and J by 6 bases, with 17 bases of the junction left unmatched. The CDR3, as DNA: TGTGCCAGCAGCTTAGGTCCCCCCGGGACTAGTTGGGGGGGCGAGCAGTACTTC. This encodes CASSLGPPGTSWGGEQYF.

This clonotype appeared a few times. This chain links TRBV4-1 with TRBJ2-2, with D tentatively TRBD2 (5 bases). V was shortened by 5 bases and J by 8 bases, with 12 bases between the two germline ends. This CDR3 has 13 amino acids. Germline V gene lookup returns CDR1 MGHRA and CDR2 YSYEKL. CDR3 amino acids: CASSTRDWGELFF. DNA of the CDR3: TGCGCCAGCAGCACTCGGGATTGGGGGGAGCTGTTTTTT.

This clonotype showed up just a few times. The chain joins TRBV3-1 to TRBJ2-6; 7 nucleotides match TRBD1. V lost 3 bases to trimming and J lost 0 bases; unmatched junction nucleotides: 2. There are 16 residues in the CDR3. Per the germline V gene, CDR1 is LGHDT and CDR2 is YNNKEL (reference sequence). CDR3 sequence reads: CASSQDRNSGANVLTF. CDR3 in DNA: TGTGCCAGCAGCCAGGACAGGAACTCTGGGGCCAACGTCCTGACTTTC.

This clonotype has more than one count but fewer than ten. The rearrangement joins TRBV7-2 to TRBJ2-7; D possibly corresponds to TRBD2 (9 bases). Per the germline V gene, CDR1 is SGHTA and CDR2 is FQGNSA. The CDR3 loop spans 15 amino acids. Trimming removed 7 bases from V and 2 bases from J, with 18 bases in between. CDR3 protein: CASNAGGTGTYEQYF. The DNA for the CDR3 is TGTGCCAGCAACGCGGGAGGGACAGGCACCTACGAGCAGTACTTC. The variable domain in full, with the rest retrieved from reference TRBV7-2 and TRBJ2-7, is GAGVSQSPSNKVTEKGKDVELRCDPISGHTALYWYRQSLGQGLEFLIYFQGNSAPDKSGLPSDRFSAERTGGSVSTLTIQRTQQEDSAVYLCASNAGGTGTYEQYFGPGTRLTVT.

The chain combines TRBV12-3 or TRBV12-4 with TRBJ2-7; 8 bases match TRBD1. This CDR3 has 15 residues. The V segment lost 5 bases and the J segment 0 bases; nucleotides outside the gene matches: 6. Here the CDR3 DNA reads TGTGCCAGCAGTGGAAACGGACAGGGCTCCTACGAGCAGTACTTC. As protein: CASSGNGQGSYEQYF.

V usage is TRBV10-3 and J usage is TRBJ2-3; the D is unclear. V was clipped by 8 bases and J by 3 bases, with 15 bases between them. There are 14 residues in the CDR3. CDR1 ENHRY and CDR2 SYGVKD come from the germline V gene. This CDR3 is CAIGTRHGTDTQYF. The CDR3 nucleotides are TGTGCCATCGGTACACGGCACGGGACAGATACGCAGTATTTT.

This clonotype appeared a few times. This chain joins TRBV3-1 and TRBJ2-1; 13 bases align to TRBD2. This CDR3 contains 17 residues. The ends lost 4 bases at V and 5 bases at J; junction bases unmatched: 8. Germline CDR1 LGHDT, CDR2 YNNKEL (reference sequence). Here the CDR3 reads CASSLYGLAGVHNEQFF. In DNA, the CDR3 is TGTGCCAGCAGCCTCTACGGACTAGCGGGAGTCCACAATGAGCAGTTCTTC.

The chain uses TRBV27 and TRBJ1-2, with unresolved D. Looked up from germline, CDR1 is MNHEY and CDR2 is SMNVEV (reference sequence). Trimming removed 4 bases at V and 0 bases at J, with 9 bases between. This CDR3 is built from 14 residues. The CDR3 coding sequence is TGTGCCAGCAGTTCCTCATGGACTAACTATGGCTACACCTTC. It encodes CASSSSWTNYGYTF.

The sample holds a few counts of this clonotype. The chain joins TRBV14 to TRBJ2-7, with 10 nucleotides matching TRBD2. The germline V gene has CDR1 SGHDN and CDR2 FVKESK. The CDR3 has 16 residues. V gave up 4 bases and J gave up 4 bases; unmatched junction bases: 10. CDR3 sequence (DNA): TGTGCCAGCAGCCGAAGTCTAGCGGGAGCGTTTTACGAGCAGTACTTC. Translation gives CASSRSLAGAFYEQYF.

The table lists this clonotype with many counts. The CDR3 DNA follows: TGTGCCAGCAGTTACTCGAGGACAGGGGAGAAAGAGACCCAGTACTTC. Its translation: CASSYSRTGEKETQYF. This chain joins TRBV6-5 and TRBJ2-5; 9 bases match TRBD1. The CDR3 consists of 16 residues. J was trimmed by 3 bases and V by 0 bases; bases with no gene match: 5. Germline V gives CDR1 MNHEY, CDR2 SVGAGI.

This clonotype was detected only a few times. This sequence joins TRBV30 and TRBJ2-7; 14 nucleotides line up with TRBD2. Per germline, CDR1 GTSNPN and CDR2 SVGIG (reference sequence). Trimming cost V 5 bases and J 6 bases; bases outside gene matches: 6. This CDR3 region has 14 residues. The CDR3 loop reads CAWAGLAGVSEQYF. The CDR3 bases are TGTGCCTGGGCGGGACTAGCGGGAGTATCCGAGCAGTACTTC.

This chain uses TRBV20-1 with TRBJ2-7; TRBD2 might be the D (6 bases). Germline CDR1 reads DFQATT; CDR2 reads SNEGSKA (reference sequence). The CDR3 covers 13 residues. Trimming stripped 6 bases from V and 4 bases from J, with 16 bases between. In DNA form, the CDR3 reads TGCAGTGCCCTTAAACCGGGGGATTACGAGCAGTACTTC. It translates to CSALKPGDYEQYF.